Sequencing of this T cell receptor beta chain was carried out in a study of shared clonotypes between healthy human individuals. CDR1 SSHAT and CDR2 FNYEAQ come from the germline V gene (reference sequence). The CDR3 covers 14 residues. Original handling: ImmunoSEQ only sent back junction sequences with no quality scores, so filtering was done differently. The assay was immunoSEQ multiplex PCR, and TCRdb's table has in-frame clones only and misses some. The V and J calls and the clone size are those of that table, but D and trimming were determined from the DNA. The sample shows about 1.5 million clones, roughly 96% of them seen only once. The study, taken as a whole, reports: In general, naive subsets displayed greater estimated richness than memory subsets did. Between a handful of donors, naive CD4 clonotypes were shared at a level of about 5%.

Comment on this clone: Its matching antigen is unknown. At one of its ends the junction is not consistent with the germline gene, which may arise from a read error.

The sample was naive CD4+ T cells sorted from blood. Indicated subset: CD45RA+ positively selected. The chain carries TRBV7-7 and TRBJ2-1; D may match TRBD1 or TRBD2 (5 bases each). The TCR comes from a young man in good health. CDR3 in amino acids: CASSFRGDLNEQFF. The CDR3 coding sequence is TGTGCTAGCAGCTTTCGAGGGGACCTCAATGAGCAGTTCTTC.